This TCR beta chain stems from a study of blood T cell repertoires in COVID-19. Study information: Acute-phase and convalescent COVID-19 samples originated in the United States, Italy and Spain.

The CDR3 is 14 residues long. Between the trimmed V and J ends, which lost 2 bases and 5 bases, there was a span of 12 bases. Germline CDR1 is MDHEN and CDR2 is SYDVKM. As processed by the authors: Estimation of nucleated cell counts relied on the amplification of reference gene primers. The repertoire was sequenced with immunoSEQ multiplex PCR; TCRdb's copy has only in-frame clones and lacks some. That table gives V, J and clone size, and the DNA gave D and trimming. The sample includes about 130,000 clones, around 81% seen only once; the top ten take under 14%. The sample taken for sequencing was peripheral blood. The rearrangement uses TRBV28 and TRBJ1-2, with D possibly TRBD1 on 5 matching bases. This sequence originates from a human donor in a cohort sampled during active COVID-19. The CDR3, as DNA: TGTGCCAGCAGTTTACCGGGACTCACTTATGGCTACACCTTC. This gives the protein CASSLPGLTYGYTF.